This TCR beta chain appears in the sequencing data of a study of blood T cell repertoires in COVID-19 (dated by TCRdb to the early 2020s). At the level of the whole study: Samples from collaborators originated in the United States, Italy and Spain and spanned both the acute and convalescent phases of COVID-19. The material from the prospective study consisted of cDNA or gDNA derived from T cells, B-cell-depleted T cells, or PBMCs. The dataset comprised deeply sampled blood TCRbeta repertoires from subjects exposed to, actively infected with, or recovered from COVID-19. The repertoires were released in a freely available public database meant as a resource for research on the immune response to SARS-CoV-2. Samples were obtained from the ongoing ImmuneRACE study (first 160 participants) and from roughly 1,300 subjects provided by 6 global collaborators. Nearly every sample came with metadata listing a de-identified subject ID, COVID-19 status, age in years and sex. HLA class I and class II types, where available, came from metadata supplied by the sample provider rather than from assay-based typing.

V and J are truncated by 3 bases and 5 bases respectively, leaving an intervening sequence of 18 bases. CDR1 and CDR2 were assigned from the germline V gene (reference sequence) as LNHNV and YYDKDF. The CDR3 holds 16 amino acids from the cysteine to the phenylalanine. The read is trimmed to its CDR3 DNA, 48 bases read in frame from base 1. Note on this clone: Its binding antigen is unknown. Per-base qualities were not stored, and no clone one base away is much larger.

Participants in the prospective study were aged 18 to 89 years, lived in 20 to 30 United States geographic areas, and enrolled through a virtual design. In the prospective study, cohorts were assigned on the basis of participant-reported clinical history obtained from a screening survey and a study questionnaire. A participant counted as exposed if, within 2 weeks of entering the study, that participant had been in contact with someone who had a PCR-confirmed or clinician-diagnosed COVID-19 case. Mobile phlebotomists in the prospective study collected whole blood, serum and a nasopharyngeal or oropharyngeal swab from every participant. Prospective study participants could optionally give additional blood draws and questionnaires over a roughly 2-month period. Before DNA extraction, blood samples from the prospective study were shipped at room temperature or frozen. Results the study describes overall, beyond this receptor: The amount of clinical and demographic metadata varied by source and participant and was provided uncurated.

TCRbeta CDR3 regions were amplified from genomic DNA using the immunoSEQ Assay, a bias-controlled multiplex PCR. On the study's bioinformatics: Nucleated cell counts per sample were estimated from amplification of reference gene primers within the assay. Sequence reads were collapsed and filtered to measure the absolute abundance of every unique TCRbeta CDR3 rearrangement. For each sample, productive Simpson clonality was calculated by taking the square root of Simpson's diversity index across productive rearrangements. Here the immuneACCESS table is served through TCRdb, limited to in-frame sequences with V and J called. Missing clones are a known gap in these copies; in checked studies unresolved V genes cover under half, and the rest lacks a known reason. That table supplies the V and J calls and clone size; D and trimming were determined from the DNA. This sample holds roughly 260,000 clones; approximately 83% were observed only once. The ten largest clones represent approximately 4% of the sample.

The clonotype comes from a woman in her 40s who had been exposed to COVID-19. The material sequenced was PBMCs or T cells enriched from blood (not recorded which). The chain is encoded by TRBV15 joined to TRBJ2-3; tentative D gene TRBD1, with 6 bases matching. The bases read TGTGCCACCAGCAGCGGGACACTTGGCAAGGGAGATACGCAGTATTTT. This yields the protein CATSSGTLGKGDTQYF.